One sample yielded the 14 T cell receptor beta chains listed below, sequenced in a study of OX40 agonist ivuxolimab in advanced cancers. Generated by immunoSEQ multiplex PCR, the TCRdb table keeps only in-frame clones and is missing some. The sample gives some 49,000 clones, 60% to 80% of which show up once; 7.9% is in the top ten. The sequenced sample was CD4+ or CD8+ T cells sorted from blood, obtained in a trial of the OX40 agonist ivuxolimab. The receptors originated from an adult with an advanced solid tumor such as melanoma, head and neck, liver or kidney cancer.

This chain connects TRBV6-5 to TRBJ2-7; TRBD2 matches at 11 bases. The junction had 7 bases not matched to a gene; V was cut back by 4 bases and J by 5 bases. The CDR3 covers 15 residues. Per germline, CDR1 MNHEY and CDR2 SVGAGI. The CDR3 region has the DNA TGTGCCAGCAGTTTACTAGCGGGAGAAATCAACGAGCAGTACTTC. Amino acids: CASSLLAGEINEQYF.

The CDR3 region has the DNA TGTGCCAGCAGCCCTCTTAGGGGGGTAGGGGGAAACACCATATATTTT. Translated, it gives CASSPLRGVGGNTIYF. The chain carries TRBV7-9 and TRBJ1-3, with D maybe TRBD1 (6 bases). V dropped 5 bases and J dropped 4 bases, with 18 bases sitting between them. Germline CDR1 reads SEHNR; CDR2 reads FQNEAQ (reference sequence). This CDR3 has 16 amino acids.

The rearrangement uses TRBV29-1 and TRBJ2-1; 7 bases align to TRBD2. The germline gives CDR1 SQVTM, CDR2 ANQGSEA. This CDR3 comprises 16 residues. The ends lost 6 bases at V and 7 bases at J; junction bases unmatched: 18. CDR3 coding DNA: TGCAGCGTCCCCTCCTTACTAGCGCCCGGATCGAATGAGCAGTTCTTC. Amino acid sequence: CSVPSLLAPGSNEQFF.

This clone was recorded once. V and J are TRBV2 and TRBJ2-1; D gene ambiguous. Trimming pared 11 bases from V and 6 bases from J, leaving 14 bases between. The CDR3 loop spans 12 amino acids. CDR1 is SNHLY, CDR2 FYNNEI, per germline. CDR3 protein: CALRPPRNEQFF. The DNA of the CDR3 is TGTGCCCTTCGTCCGCCCCGCAATGAGCAGTTCTTC.

The rearrangement joins TRBV5-4 to TRBJ2-1; 9 bases are shared with TRBD2. Germline loops: CDR1 SGHNT, CDR2 YYREEE (reference sequence). This CDR3 has 14 residues. V shed 0 bases, J shed 9 bases, and the junction held 4 bases outside the gene matches. CDR3 in DNA: TGTGCCAGCAGCTTGGGGCTAGCGGGATTTGAGCAGTTCTTC. Protein product: CASSLGLAGFEQFF.

V gene TRBV11-2 combines with J gene TRBJ2-7; possibly TRBD1 for D (5 bases). V was cut by 5 bases and J by 9 bases, with 14 bases left in between. The CDR3 totals 12 residues. Germline-derived CDR1 and CDR2 are SGHAT and FQNNGV. DNA of the CDR3: TGTGCCAGCAGCGCGGACAATATAGGGCAGTACTTC. Translating gives CASSADNIGQYF.

The chain has TRBV7-9 and TRBJ2-3; 7 bases are a match to TRBD2. The germline V gene encodes CDR1 SEHNR and CDR2 FQNEAQ (reference sequence). The CDR3 sequence is 18 residues long. Trimming at V came to 2 bases and at J to 0 bases, leaving 11 bases not matched to a gene. The CDR3 DNA follows: TGTGCCAGCAGCTTATCCCGGCTAGCGGTTCGGAGCACAGATACGCAGTATTTT. Residues: CASSLSRLAVRSTDTQYF.

V and J are TRBV28 and TRBJ1-1, with no clear D. Germline loops: CDR1 MDHEN, CDR2 SYDVKM. The CDR3 sequence is 13 residues long. V gave up 2 bases and J gave up 1 base, with 5 bases separating them. The CDR3 DNA reads as TGTGCCAGCAGTTTAACAGAGAACACTGAAGCTTTCTTT. It translates to CASSLTENTEAFF.

The chain joins TRBV18 to TRBJ2-1; D possibly corresponds to TRBD2 (6 bases). Looked up from germline, CDR1 is KGHSH and CDR2 is LQKENI. The CDR3 runs 13 residues. V lost 3 bases, J lost 8 bases, and 11 bases lay in between. Here the CDR3 reads CASSPPGADEQFF. CDR3 coding DNA: TGTGCCAGCTCACCTCCGGGAGCGGATGAGCAGTTCTTC.

The chain employs TRBV6-1 and TRBJ1-1; D gene uncertain. In germline, CDR1 is MNHNS, CDR2 SASEGT. V gave up 3 bases and J gave up 3 bases, with 23 bases separating them. The CDR3 totals 18 residues. The CDR3: CASSDISARETGDTEAFF. Here the CDR3 DNA reads TGTGCCAGCAGTGACATTTCGGCCCGAGAAACCGGGGACACTGAAGCTTTCTTT.

This clone was detected a few times. This chain's CDR3 is CASSSRWNTEAFF. In DNA form, the CDR3 reads TGTGCCAGCAGCTCTCGTTGGAACACTGAAGCTTTCTTT. V gene TRBV7-8 combines with J gene TRBJ1-1, with no clear D. There are 13 residues in the CDR3. CDR1 and CDR2 (germline): SGHVS, FQNEAQ. The ends were cut back, 4 bases at V and 1 base at J, with 7 bases in the middle.

This chain uses TRBV5-4 with TRBJ2-5; tentatively, D is TRBD2 (6 bases). This CDR3 is 16 amino acids long. V lost 3 bases, J lost 5 bases, and 20 bases lay in between. Germline V gene lookup returns CDR1 SGHNT and CDR2 YYREEE (reference sequence). DNA for the CDR3: TGTGCCAGCAGCTCCCCACCGTACGGGAGAGGTGAGACCCAGTACTTC. This codes for CASSSPPYGRGETQYF.

The V gene is TRBV7-6, the J gene TRBJ2-7; D gene ambiguous. V dropped 0 bases and J dropped 2 bases, with 5 bases sitting between them. Germline V gene data show CDR1 as SGHVS and CDR2 as FNYEAQ. This CDR3 has 13 amino acids. This CDR3 reads CASSLAYPYEQYF. The CDR3 nucleotides are TGTGCCAGCAGCTTAGCGTACCCCTACGAGCAGTACTTC.

J is TRBJ1-1 and V is TRBV6-1; TRBD1 is a possible D gene (6 bases). V was cut by 4 bases and J by 8 bases, with 14 bases left in between. The CDR3 runs to 13 residues. Germline CDR1 reads MNHNS; CDR2 reads SASEGT. CDR3 DNA sequence: TGTGCCAGCAGTGGTCGGATGGGACACGAAGCTTTCTTT. Amino acids: CASSGRMGHEAFF.